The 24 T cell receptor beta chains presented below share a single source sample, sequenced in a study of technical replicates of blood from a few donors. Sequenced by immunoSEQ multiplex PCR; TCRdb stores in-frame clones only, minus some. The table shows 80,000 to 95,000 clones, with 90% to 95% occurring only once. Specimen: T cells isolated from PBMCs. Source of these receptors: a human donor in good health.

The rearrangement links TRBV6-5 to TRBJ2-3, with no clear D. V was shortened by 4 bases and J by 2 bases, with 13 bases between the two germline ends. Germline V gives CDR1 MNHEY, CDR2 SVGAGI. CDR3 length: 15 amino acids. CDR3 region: CASSFLAENTDTQYF. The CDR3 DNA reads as TGTGCCAGCAGTTTCTTAGCCGAAAACACAGATACGCAGTATTTT.

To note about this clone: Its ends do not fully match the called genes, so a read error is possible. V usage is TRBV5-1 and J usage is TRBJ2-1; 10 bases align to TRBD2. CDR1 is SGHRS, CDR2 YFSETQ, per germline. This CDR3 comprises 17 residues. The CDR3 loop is CASSFGLADPLYSEQFF. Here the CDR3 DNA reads TGCGCCAGCAGCTTCGGACTAGCGGACCCACTGTACAGTGAGCAGTTCTTC.

The CDR3 loop is CASSHRVTDTQYF. The CDR3 region has the DNA TGTGCCAGCAGTCATAGAGTCACAGATACGCAGTATTTT. The chain couples TRBV27 to TRBJ2-3; D gene unclear. The germline CDR1 and CDR2 sequences are MNHEY and SMNVEV (reference sequence). Trimming left V 5 bases short and J 2 bases short, with 8 bases between. CDR3 size: 13 residues.

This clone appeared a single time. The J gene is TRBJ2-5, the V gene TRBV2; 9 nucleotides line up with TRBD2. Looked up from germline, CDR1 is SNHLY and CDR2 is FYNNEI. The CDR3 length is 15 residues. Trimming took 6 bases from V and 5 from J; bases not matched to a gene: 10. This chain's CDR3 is CASRDVAGVGETQYF. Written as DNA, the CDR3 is TGTGCCAGCAGGGATGTAGCGGGAGTGGGTGAGACCCAGTACTTC.

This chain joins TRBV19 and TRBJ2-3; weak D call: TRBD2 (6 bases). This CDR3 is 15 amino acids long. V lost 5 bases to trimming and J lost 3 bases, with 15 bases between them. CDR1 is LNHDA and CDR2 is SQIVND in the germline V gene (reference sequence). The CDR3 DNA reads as TGTGCCAGTAGTGGGGGGACCACTCGTACAGATACGCAGTATTTT. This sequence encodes CASSGGTTRTDTQYF.

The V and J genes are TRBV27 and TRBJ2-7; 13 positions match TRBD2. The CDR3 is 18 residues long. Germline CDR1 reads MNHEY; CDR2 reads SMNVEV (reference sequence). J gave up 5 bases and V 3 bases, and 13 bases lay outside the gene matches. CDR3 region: CASSFSPLGTSGMDEQYF. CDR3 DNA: TGTGCCAGCAGTTTCTCACCTCTAGGGACTAGCGGGATGGACGAGCAGTACTTC.

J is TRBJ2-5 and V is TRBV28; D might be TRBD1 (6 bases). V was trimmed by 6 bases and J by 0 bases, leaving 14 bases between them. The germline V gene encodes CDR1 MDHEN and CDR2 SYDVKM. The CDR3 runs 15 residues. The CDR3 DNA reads TGTGCCAGCAGGGACCCCGACAGGTACCAAGAGACCCAGTACTTC. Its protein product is CASRDPDRYQETQYF.

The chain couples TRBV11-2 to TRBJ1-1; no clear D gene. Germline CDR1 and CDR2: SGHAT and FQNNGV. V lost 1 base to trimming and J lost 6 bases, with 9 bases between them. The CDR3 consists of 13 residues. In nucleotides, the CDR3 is TGTGCCAGCAGCTTAGCAGGTATTTCTGAAGCTTTCTTT. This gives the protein CASSLAGISEAFF.

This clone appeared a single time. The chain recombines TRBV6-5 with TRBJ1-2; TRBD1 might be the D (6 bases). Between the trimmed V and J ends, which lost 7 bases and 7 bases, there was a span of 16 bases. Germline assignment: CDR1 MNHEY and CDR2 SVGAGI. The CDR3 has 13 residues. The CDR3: CASTWGPGGGYTF. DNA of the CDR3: TGTGCCAGCACCTGGGGGCCCGGCGGTGGCTACACCTTC.

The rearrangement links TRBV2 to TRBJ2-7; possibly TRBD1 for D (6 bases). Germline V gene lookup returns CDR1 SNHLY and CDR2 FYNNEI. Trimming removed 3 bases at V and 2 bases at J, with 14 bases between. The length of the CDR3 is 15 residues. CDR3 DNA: TGTGCCAGCAGTGAGGGGGCCCGACAGGCCTACGAGCAGTACTTC. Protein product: CASSEGARQAYEQYF.

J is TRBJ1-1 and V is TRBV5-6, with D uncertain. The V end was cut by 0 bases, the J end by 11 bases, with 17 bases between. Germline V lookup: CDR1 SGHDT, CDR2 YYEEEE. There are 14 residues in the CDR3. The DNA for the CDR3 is TGTGCCAGCAGCTTGGAATTATCCGACCTGAGGGCTTTCTTT. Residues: CASSLELSDLRAFF.

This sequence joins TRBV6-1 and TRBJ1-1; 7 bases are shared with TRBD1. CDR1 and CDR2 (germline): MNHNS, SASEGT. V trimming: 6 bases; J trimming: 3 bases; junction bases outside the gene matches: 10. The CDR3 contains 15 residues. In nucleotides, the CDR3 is TGTGCCAGCAGGACGACAGGGAAGACGGACACTGAAGCTTTCTTT. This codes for CASRTTGKTDTEAFF.

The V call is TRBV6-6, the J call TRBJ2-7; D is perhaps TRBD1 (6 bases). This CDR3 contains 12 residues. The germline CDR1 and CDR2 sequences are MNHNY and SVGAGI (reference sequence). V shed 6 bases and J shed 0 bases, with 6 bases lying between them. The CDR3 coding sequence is TGTGCCAGCAGGGACAGCTCCTACGAGCAGTACTTC. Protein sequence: CASRDSSYEQYF.

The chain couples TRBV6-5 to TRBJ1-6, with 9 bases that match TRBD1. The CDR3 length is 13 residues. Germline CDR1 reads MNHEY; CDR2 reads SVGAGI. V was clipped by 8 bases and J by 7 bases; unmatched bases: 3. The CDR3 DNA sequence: TGTGCCAGCTGGACAGGGGCGAATTCACCCCTCCACTTT. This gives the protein CASWTGANSPLHF.

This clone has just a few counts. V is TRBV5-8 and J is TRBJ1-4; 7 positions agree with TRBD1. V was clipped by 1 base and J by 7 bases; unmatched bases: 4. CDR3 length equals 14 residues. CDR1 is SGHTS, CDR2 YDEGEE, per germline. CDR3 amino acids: CASSLRQGLEKLFF. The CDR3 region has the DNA TGTGCCAGCAGCTTGAGACAGGGTCTTGAAAAACTGTTTTTT.

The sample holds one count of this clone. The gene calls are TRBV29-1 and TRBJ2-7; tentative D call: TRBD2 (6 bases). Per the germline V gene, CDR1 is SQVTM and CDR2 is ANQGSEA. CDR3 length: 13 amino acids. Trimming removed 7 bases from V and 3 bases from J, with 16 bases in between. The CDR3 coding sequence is TGCAGCGCTCGAGGGGCCGGGAGCTACGAGCAGTACTTC. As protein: CSARGAGSYEQYF.

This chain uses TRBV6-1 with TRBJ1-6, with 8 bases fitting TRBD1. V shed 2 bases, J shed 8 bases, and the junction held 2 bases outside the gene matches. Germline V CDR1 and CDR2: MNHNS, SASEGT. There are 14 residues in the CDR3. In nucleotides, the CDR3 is TGTGCCAGCAGTGAAAGGACAGGGCATTCACCCCTCCACTTT. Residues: CASSERTGHSPLHF.

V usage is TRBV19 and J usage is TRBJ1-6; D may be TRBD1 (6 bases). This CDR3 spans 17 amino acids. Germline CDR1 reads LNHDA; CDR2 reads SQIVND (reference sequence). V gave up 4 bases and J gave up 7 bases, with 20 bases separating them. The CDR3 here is CASSNPSGQRLNSPLHF. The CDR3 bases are TGTGCCAGTAGTAACCCCTCCGGACAGAGATTAAATTCACCCCTCCACTTT.

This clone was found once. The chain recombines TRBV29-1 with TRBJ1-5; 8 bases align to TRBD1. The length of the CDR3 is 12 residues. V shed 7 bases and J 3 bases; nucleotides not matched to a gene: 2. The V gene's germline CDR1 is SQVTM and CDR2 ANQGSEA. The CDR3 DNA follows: TGCAGCGCGACAGGGGCCAATCAGCCCCAGCATTTT. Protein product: CSATGANQPQHF.

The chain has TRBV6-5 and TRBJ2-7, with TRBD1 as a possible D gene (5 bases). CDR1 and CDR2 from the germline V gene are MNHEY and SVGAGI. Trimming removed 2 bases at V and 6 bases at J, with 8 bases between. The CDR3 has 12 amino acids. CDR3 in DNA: TGTGCCAGCAGTTACCCTAGGGGCGAGCAGTACTTC. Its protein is CASSYPRGEQYF.

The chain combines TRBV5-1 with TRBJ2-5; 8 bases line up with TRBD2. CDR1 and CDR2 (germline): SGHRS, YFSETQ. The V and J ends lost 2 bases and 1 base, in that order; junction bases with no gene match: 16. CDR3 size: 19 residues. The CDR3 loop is CASSFGTTSGKPPQETQYF. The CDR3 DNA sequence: TGCGCCAGCAGCTTCGGGACTACTAGCGGAAAGCCCCCCCAAGAGACCCAGTACTTC.

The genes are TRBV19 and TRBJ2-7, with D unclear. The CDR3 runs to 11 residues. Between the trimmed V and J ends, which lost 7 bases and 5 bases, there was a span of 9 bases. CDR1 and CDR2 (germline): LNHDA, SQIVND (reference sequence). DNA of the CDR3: TGTGCCAGTACCTACAGAAACGAGCAGTACTTC. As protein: CASTYRNEQYF. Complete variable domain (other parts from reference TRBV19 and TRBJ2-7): DGGITQSPKYLFRKEGQNVTLSCEQNLNHDAMYWYRQDPGQGLRLIYYSQIVNDFQKGDIAEGYSVSREKKESFPLTVTSAQKNPTAFYLCASTYRNEQYFGPGTRLTVT.

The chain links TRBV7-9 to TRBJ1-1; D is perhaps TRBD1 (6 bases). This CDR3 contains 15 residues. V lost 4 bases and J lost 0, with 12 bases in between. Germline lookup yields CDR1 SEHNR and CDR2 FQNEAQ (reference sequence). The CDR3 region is CASSSGQYVNTEAFF. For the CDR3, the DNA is TGTGCCAGCAGCTCTGGACAGTACGTGAACACTGAAGCTTTCTTT.

CDR3 DNA: TGTGCCAGCAGTTTAGGAGGGGTCGGCTACACCTTC. Residues: CASSLGGVGYTF. The V and J genes are TRBV28 and TRBJ1-2; a weak D match, TRBD1 (5 bases). V was trimmed by 2 bases and J by 8 bases, leaving 9 bases between them. Germline CDR1 MDHEN, CDR2 SYDVKM. The CDR3 length is 12 residues.